This T cell receptor (beta chain) was captured by sequencing in a study of long-term antiretroviral therapy in people with HIV. At the survey level, the v3.0 immunoSEQ assay was run. Sequencing aimed at roughly 40,000-55,000 T-cell genomes per sample. Method: immunoSEQ multiplex PCR; TCRdb's copy keeps in-frame clones and lacks some. Among 25,000 to 40,000 clones listed, 87% were seen once. A remark on this clone: Antigen specificity is unknown.

General observations from the study: Post-ART, diversity grew, though it stayed under transplant donor control levels. Older ART regimens were possibly in use when the blood was collected between about 2003 and 2017. Repertoires looked antigen-experienced, with only a slight naive shift after ART.

Germline CDR1 reads SGHDN; CDR2 reads FVKESK. This CDR3 is built from 15 residues. The V and J ends lost 3 bases and 2 bases respectively, with 13 bases between them. The sequence derives from a young man with HIV. The V and J genes are TRBV14 and TRBJ1-1, with D possibly TRBD1 on 6 matching bases. The starting material was unsorted PBMCs, obtained 1.1 years after starting antiretroviral therapy. The CDR3: CASSHSRTVNTEAFF. The DNA for the CDR3 is TGTGCCAGCAGCCACAGTCGGACAGTTAACACTGAAGCTTTCTTT.